This T cell receptor beta chain was captured by sequencing in a study of CD8 T cells in ankylosing spondylitis. V was pared by 3 bases and J by 5 bases, with 17 bases between. CDR1 is DFQATT, CDR2 SNEGSKA, per germline (reference sequence). The length of the CDR3 is 15 residues. There are a few counts of this clonotype. Its matching antigen is unknown. Study results and limitations: Disease-linked clones bore a CD8+ phenotype and were relatively rare in peripheral blood. It appeared that ankylosing spondylitis blood was characterized by a TCR beta motif of 8 or 9 highly homologous variants.

One entry per CDR3 protein results from TCRdb running MiXCR on the 5' RACE reads. This sample yields around 91,000 distinct CDR3 sequences, of which more than 8.5% are seen a single time; roughly 29% belongs to the top ten. The sequenced sample consisted of blood, either unsorted or a sorted T cell fraction (not recorded which). This chain connects TRBV20-1 to TRBJ2-1, with D unresolved. The TCR was taken from a male donor with ankylosing spondylitis. In DNA, the CDR3 is TGCAGTGCTAGGACTCGACGAAGTATAAACAATGAGCAGTTCTTC. Translating gives CSARTRRSINNEQFF.